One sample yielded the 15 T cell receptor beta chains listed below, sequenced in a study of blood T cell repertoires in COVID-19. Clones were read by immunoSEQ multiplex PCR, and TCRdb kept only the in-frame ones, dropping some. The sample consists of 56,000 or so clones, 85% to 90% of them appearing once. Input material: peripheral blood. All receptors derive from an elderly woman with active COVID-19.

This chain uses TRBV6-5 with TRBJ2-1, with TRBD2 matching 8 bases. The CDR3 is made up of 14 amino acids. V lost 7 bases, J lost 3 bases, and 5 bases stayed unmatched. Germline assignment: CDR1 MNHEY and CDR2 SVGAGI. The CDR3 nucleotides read TGTGCCAGCAAGCCCGGGACTAGCTACAATGAGCAGTTCTTC. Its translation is CASKPGTSYNEQFF.

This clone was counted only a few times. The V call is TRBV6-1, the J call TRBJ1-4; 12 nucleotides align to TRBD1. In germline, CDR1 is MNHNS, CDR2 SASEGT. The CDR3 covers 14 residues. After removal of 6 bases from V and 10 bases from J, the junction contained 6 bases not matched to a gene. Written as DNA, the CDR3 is TGTGCCAGCAGGGGACAGGGGGCCCGGAGAAAACTGTTTTTT. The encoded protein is CASRGQGARRKLFF.

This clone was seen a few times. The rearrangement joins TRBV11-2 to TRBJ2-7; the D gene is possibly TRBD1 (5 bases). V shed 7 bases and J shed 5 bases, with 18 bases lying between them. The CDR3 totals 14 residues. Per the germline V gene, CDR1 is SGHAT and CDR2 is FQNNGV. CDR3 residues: CASIQDQGADEQYF. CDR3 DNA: TGTGCCAGCATCCAAGACCAGGGTGCCGACGAGCAGTACTTC.

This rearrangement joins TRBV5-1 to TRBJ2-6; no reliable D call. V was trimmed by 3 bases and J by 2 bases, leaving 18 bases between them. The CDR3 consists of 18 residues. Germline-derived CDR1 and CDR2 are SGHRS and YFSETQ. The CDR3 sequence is CASSSPGGRRPGANVLTF. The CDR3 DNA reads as TGCGCCAGCAGCTCCCCAGGTGGCCGGCGCCCTGGGGCCAACGTCCTGACTTTC.

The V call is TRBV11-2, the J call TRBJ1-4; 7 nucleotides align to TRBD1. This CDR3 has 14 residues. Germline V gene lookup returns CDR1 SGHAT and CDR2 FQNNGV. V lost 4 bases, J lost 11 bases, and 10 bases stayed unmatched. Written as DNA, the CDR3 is TGTGCCAGCAGCTCTAGGGGCGAGGGGGCCAAACTGTTTTTT. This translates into CASSSRGEGAKLFF.

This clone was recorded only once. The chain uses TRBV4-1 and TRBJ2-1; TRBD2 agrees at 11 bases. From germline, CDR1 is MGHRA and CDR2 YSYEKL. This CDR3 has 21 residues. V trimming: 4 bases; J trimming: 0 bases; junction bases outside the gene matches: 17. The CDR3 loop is CASSPFSPETSGGPSYNEQFF. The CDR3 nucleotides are TGCGCCAGCAGCCCTTTTAGCCCGGAAACTAGCGGGGGACCCTCCTACAATGAGCAGTTCTTC.

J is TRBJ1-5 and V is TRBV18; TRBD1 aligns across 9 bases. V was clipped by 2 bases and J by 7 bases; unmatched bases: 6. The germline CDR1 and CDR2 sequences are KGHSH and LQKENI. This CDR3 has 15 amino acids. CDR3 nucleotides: TGTGCCAGCTCACCAACCGGGACAGGGTTGCAGCCCCAGCATTTT. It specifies CASSPTGTGLQPQHF.

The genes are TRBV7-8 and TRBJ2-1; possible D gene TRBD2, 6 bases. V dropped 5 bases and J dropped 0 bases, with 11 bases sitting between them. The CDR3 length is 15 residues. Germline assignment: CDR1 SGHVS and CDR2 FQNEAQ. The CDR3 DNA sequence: TGTGCCAGCAGCGAACGGGGGAGCTCCTACAATGAGCAGTTCTTC. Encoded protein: CASSERGSSYNEQFF.

The DNA of the CDR3 is TGTGCCAGCAGTGTCTCCGGGACAGCCAAACTGGGGCCCCAGCATTTT. It encodes CASSVSGTAKLGPQHF. The chain has TRBV28 and TRBJ1-5; 7 nucleotides align to TRBD1. The CDR3 sequence is 16 residues long. The V segment lost 5 bases and the J segment 9 bases; nucleotides outside the gene matches: 16. Germline V gene lookup returns CDR1 MDHEN and CDR2 SYDVKM. Filled out from reference TRBV28 and TRBJ1-5, the complete variable domain reads DVKVTQSSRYLVKRTGEKVFLECVQDMDHENMFWYRQDPGLGLRLIYFSYDVKMKEKGDIPEGYSVSREKKERFSLILESASTNQTSMYLCASSVSGTAKLGPQHFGDGTRLSIL.

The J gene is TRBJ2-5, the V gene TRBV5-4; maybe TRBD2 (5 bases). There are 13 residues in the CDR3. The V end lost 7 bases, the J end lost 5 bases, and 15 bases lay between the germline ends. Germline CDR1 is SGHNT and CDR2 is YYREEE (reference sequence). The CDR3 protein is CASSRGGRETQYF. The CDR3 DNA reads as TGTGCCAGCTCTCGTGGAGGACGGGAGACCCAGTACTTC. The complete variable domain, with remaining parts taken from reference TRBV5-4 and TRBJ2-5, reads ETGVTQSPTHLIKTRGQQVTLRCSSQSGHNTVSWYQQALGQGPQFIFQYYREEENGRGNFPPRFSGLQFPNYSSELNVNALELDDSALYLCASSRGGRETQYFGPGTRLLVL.

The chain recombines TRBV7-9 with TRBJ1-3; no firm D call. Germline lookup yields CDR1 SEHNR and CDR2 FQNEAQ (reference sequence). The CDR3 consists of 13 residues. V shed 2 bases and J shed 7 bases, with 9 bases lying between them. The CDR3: CASSLRSRNTIYF. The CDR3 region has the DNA TGTGCCAGCAGCTTAAGGTCTAGGAACACCATATATTTT.

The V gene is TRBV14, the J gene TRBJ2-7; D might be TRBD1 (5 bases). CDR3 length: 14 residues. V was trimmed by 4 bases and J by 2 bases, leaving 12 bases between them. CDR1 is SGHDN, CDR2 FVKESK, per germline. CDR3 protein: CASSRRLDTYEQYF. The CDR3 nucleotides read TGTGCCAGCAGCCGCCGACTGGACACCTACGAGCAGTACTTC.

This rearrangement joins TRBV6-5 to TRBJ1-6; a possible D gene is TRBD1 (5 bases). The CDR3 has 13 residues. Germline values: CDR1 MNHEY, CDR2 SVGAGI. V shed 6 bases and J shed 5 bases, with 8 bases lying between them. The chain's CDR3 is CASSGQDNSPLHF. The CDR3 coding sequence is TGTGCCAGCAGCGGACAAGATAATTCACCCCTCCACTTT.

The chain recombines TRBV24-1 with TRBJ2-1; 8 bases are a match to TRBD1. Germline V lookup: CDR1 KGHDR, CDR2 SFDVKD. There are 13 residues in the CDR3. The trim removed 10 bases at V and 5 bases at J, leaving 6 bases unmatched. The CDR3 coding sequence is TGTGCCACTAGGACAGGGAGTCACAATGAGCAGTTCTTC. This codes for CATRTGSHNEQFF.

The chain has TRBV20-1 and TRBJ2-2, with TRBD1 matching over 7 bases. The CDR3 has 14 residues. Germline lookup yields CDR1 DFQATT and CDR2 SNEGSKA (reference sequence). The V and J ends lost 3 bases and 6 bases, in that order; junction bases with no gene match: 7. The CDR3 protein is CSASKQGVSGELFF. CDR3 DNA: TGCAGTGCTAGTAAGCAGGGGGTGTCCGGGGAGCTGTTTTTT.